This paragraph covers one TCR beta chain sequence. Original methodology: Researchers report that nucleated cell counts were estimated from reference gene primer amplification. The method was immunoSEQ multiplex PCR; TCRdb's version includes in-frame clones alone and lacks a portion of them. The DNA gave D and trimming, while V, J and clone size come from that table. The sample includes approximately 230,000 clones, about 90% of them seen just once. V was shortened by 6 bases and J by 8 bases, with 8 bases between the two germline ends. This CDR3 has 11 residues. Germline assignment: CDR1 MDHEN and CDR2 SYDVKM. This entry comes from a study of blood T cell repertoires in COVID-19. Study-level background: Researchers got acute and convalescent COVID-19 samples from the United States, Italy and Spain.

The chain joins TRBV28 to TRBJ1-5; D remains ambiguous. Source material: PBMCs or T cells enriched from blood (not recorded which). This sequence originates from a young woman with acute COVID-19. The CDR3 nucleotides are TGTGCCAGCAGCTATCGAGAGCCCCAGCATTTT. It yields the protein CASSYREPQHF.